This T cell receptor beta chain was captured by sequencing in a study of T-cell reconstitution after alpha-beta-depleted transplantation in children. Findings and caveats of the study: After one year, T-cell counts and TCRbeta diversity mostly came from new T cells.

Unique molecular identifiers tagged the TCRbeta library. TCRdb recomputed calls from the PCR reads with MiXCR, one row per CDR3 protein. This sample yields fewer than 350,000 distinct CDR3 sequences, of which roughly 10% are seen a single time; about 20% belongs to the top ten. Ten or more counts support this clonotype. Its antigen is currently unknown. CDR3 length: 15 amino acids. The germline V gene encodes CDR1 MNHEY and CDR2 SVGEGT. Trimming left V 2 bases short and J 3 bases short, with 13 bases between. This sequence was found in a male patient aged 2 to 9 who had a stem cell transplant for chronic granulomatous disease, so the T cells may come from the graft donor. The sequences come from peripheral blood, collected 180 days after TCRalphabeta/CD19-depleted stem cell transplant. V is TRBV6-2 or TRBV6-3 and J is TRBJ1-2; unclear D gene. Written as DNA, the CDR3 is TGTGCCAGCAGTTACCGCACGACTTGGGACTATGGCTACACCTTC. Amino acids: CASSYRTTWDYGYTF.